The 10 T cell receptor beta chains given below trace back to one sample, sequenced in a study of CD8 T cells in ankylosing spondylitis (dated by TCRdb to the late 2010s). Here is what the overall study found, with its caveats: Blood from ankylosing spondylitis patients appeared to be characterized by a TCR beta motif composed of roughly 8 highly homologous amino acid variants.

Libraries came from 5' RACE. Sequenced on an Illumina HiSeq 2500. Starting from the raw public reads, TCRdb applied fastp trimming at Q25, assembled clones with MiXCR and retained in-frame beta chains. Every entry covers one CDR3 protein and lists the most common genes and DNA from its rows. The sample table lists roughly 440,000 distinct CDR3 sequences, 17% of them with a count of one. The ten biggest clones cover under 1.2% of the sample. The antigens of these receptors remain unknown. Sequenced: blood, either unsorted or a sorted T cell fraction (not recorded which). These TCRs come from a male donor with ankylosing spondylitis.

This clonotype has more than one count but fewer than ten. This rearrangement joins TRBV20-1 to TRBJ2-4; either TRBD1 or TRBD2 may fit D (5 bases each). The CDR3 loop spans 18 amino acids. With 6 bases removed from V and 0 bases from J, the gap between germline ends came to 24 bases. From germline, CDR1 is DFQATT and CDR2 SNEGSKA (reference sequence). The CDR3 region is CSAKYSVGTISAKNIQYF. As DNA, the CDR3 is TGCAGTGCCAAATACTCGGTGGGGACCATATCAGCCAAAAACATTCAGTACTTC.

The V and J genes are TRBV6-1 and TRBJ2-2, with D possibly being TRBD1 (5 bases). From germline, CDR1 is MNHNS and CDR2 SASEGT. The CDR3 totals 14 residues. Deletions cut 4 bases from V and 1 base from J, with 7 bases between. CDR3 DNA sequence: TGTGCCAGCAGTGGACAGAAGAACACCGGGGAGCTGTTTTTT. The encoded protein is CASSGQKNTGELFF.

V is TRBV18 and J is TRBJ2-5, with TRBD1 as a possible D gene (6 bases). CDR1 and CDR2 from the germline V gene are KGHSH and LQKENI. This CDR3 contains 14 residues. Trimming took off 3 bases at V and 2 bases at J, with 10 bases between the two ends. The CDR3 loop is CASSPKGQQETQYF. The CDR3 nucleotides are TGTGCCAGCTCACCTAAAGGACAGCAAGAGACCCAGTACTTC.

In its sample, this clonotype was seen many times. The chain has TRBV24-1 and TRBJ2-5; perhaps TRBD2 as D (6 bases). This CDR3 has 15 amino acids. V was pared by 3 bases and J by 6 bases, with 16 bases between. Looked up from germline, CDR1 is KGHDR and CDR2 is SFDVKD. The CDR3 region is CATSDPGLPRQTQYF. CDR3 DNA sequence: TGTGCCACCAGTGATCCGGGACTCCCGAGGCAGACCCAGTACTTC.

V usage is TRBV29-1 and J usage is TRBJ1-3; possible D gene TRBD1, 6 bases. The V end was cut by 4 bases, the J end by 0 bases, with 22 bases between. The V gene's germline CDR1 is SQVTM and CDR2 ANQGSEA. The CDR3 runs 18 residues. The CDR3 reads CSVVWDTGTLHSGNTIYF. CDR3 DNA sequence: TGCAGCGTTGTGTGGGACACCGGGACCCTGCACTCTGGAAACACCATATATTTT.

CDR3 sequence: CASSQEVGVYEQYF. As DNA, the CDR3 is TGCGCCAGCAGCCAAGAGGTAGGGGTCTACGAGCAGTACTTC. This chain uses TRBV4-1 with TRBJ2-7; D is possibly TRBD1 (5 bases). The ends were cut back, 0 bases at V and 3 bases at J, with 9 bases in the middle. Looked up from germline, CDR1 is MGHRA and CDR2 is YSYEKL. The CDR3 covers 14 residues.

The table lists this clonotype with a few counts. The chain combines TRBV27 with TRBJ2-7, with D maybe TRBD2 (5 bases). The V end was cut by 5 bases, the J end by 6 bases, with 17 bases between. This CDR3 contains 14 residues. Germline loops: CDR1 MNHEY, CDR2 SMNVEV (reference sequence). CDR3 amino acids: CASSPTGPRGEQYF. Here the CDR3 DNA reads TGTGCCAGCAGTCCCACCGGGCCCCGGGGCGAGCAGTACTTC.

The chain recombines TRBV29-1 with TRBJ2-1; 7 nucleotides line up with TRBD1. The CDR3 covers 14 residues. The J segment lost 5 bases and the V segment lost 7 bases, leaving 11 bases of the junction unmatched. Germline assignment: CDR1 SQVTM and CDR2 ANQGSEA. CDR3 in amino acids: CSEIQGKSNNEQFF. In DNA, the CDR3 is TGCAGCGAGATACAGGGGAAGAGCAACAATGAGCAGTTCTTC.

The CDR3 sequence is CSGPTSGGDFSTDTQYF. In DNA form, the CDR3 reads TGCAGCGGCCCGACTAGCGGGGGGGATTTTAGCACAGATACGCAGTATTTT. The chain employs TRBV29-1 and TRBJ2-3, with 14 bases that match TRBD2. Germline lookup yields CDR1 SQVTM and CDR2 ANQGSEA. The CDR3 has 17 residues. V gave up 7 bases and J gave up 0 bases; unmatched junction bases: 9.

The rearrangement uses TRBV5-1 and TRBJ1-2; D perhaps matches TRBD1 (6 bases). The CDR3 totals 17 residues. Between the trimmed V and J ends, which lost 1 base and 1 base, there was a span of 17 bases. Germline CDR1 SGHRS, CDR2 YFSETQ. CDR3 nucleotide sequence: TGCGCCAGCAGCTTGACGCCTACAGGGAACCTTAACTATGGCTACACCTTC. This sequence encodes CASSLTPTGNLNYGYTF.